A selection of T cell receptor beta chains follows, all from one sample in a study of T cells expressing NK-cell markers. TCRdb reprocessed the 5' RACE reads and reports one entry per CDR3 protein, with no DNA. The sample table sets out about 540,000 distinct CDR3 sequences. Sequencing used blood T cells: a sorted CD56 or NKG2C T cell subset, CD4+ or CD8+ T cells, or bulk PBMC T cells (not recorded which). The source of these receptors is a man between 18 and 35 years old in good health. CDR3s include the opening cysteine and the closing phenylalanine or tryptophan.

TRBJ2-1 | TRBV20-1 | 16 | CSARVPGTSGRGEQFF
TRBJ1-1 | TRBV7-2 | 14 | CASSLLAGNTEAFF
TRBJ2-7 | TRBV2 | 12 | CASTDRVGEQYF
TRBJ2-1 | TRBV11-2 | 15 | CASSYDRGPYNEQFF
TRBJ2-4 | TRBV6-1 | 15 | CAAAGPGLAKNIQYF
TRBJ2-7 | TRBV4-2 | 15 | CASSRARTGTYEQYF
TRBJ2-7 | TRBV4-3 | 14 | CASSTRLAAYEQYF
TRBJ2-7 | TRBV29-1 | 18 | CSVTRPSGRWDSSYEQYF
TRBJ2-1 | TRBV28 | 14 | CASSFQGSLARQFF
TRBJ2-1 | TRBV20-1 | 14 | CSAPGTSGNGEQFF
TRBJ1-2 | TRBV5-1 | 14 | CASSPSPLDYGYTF
TRBJ2-5 | TRBV5-4 | 15 | CASSESGTTKETQYF
TRBJ2-5 | TRBV6-2/TRBV6-3 | 15 | CASSYSAGREGTQYF
TRBJ2-3 | TRBV7-2 | 12 | CASSAETDTQYF
TRBJ2-5 | TRBV29-1 | 13 | CSVFGAREETQYF
TRBJ2-1 | TRBV12-3/TRBV12-4 | 16 | CASSLLGQASNNEQFF
TRBJ2-3 | TRBV11-2 | 16 | CASSSLAGGLADTQYF
TRBJ2-3 | TRBV11-2 | 13 | CASSLDPHDTQYF
TRBJ2-3 | TRBV20-1 | 13 | CTLGQVSTDTQYF
TRBJ1-4 | TRBV12-3/TRBV12-4 | 16 | CASSVDSEPTNEKLFF
TRBJ2-1 | TRBV20-1 | 16 | CSARDSSGSSYNEQFF
TRBJ1-6 | TRBV12-3/TRBV12-4 | 14 | CASSVGVGNSPLHF
TRBJ2-1 | TRBV25-1 | 15 | CASTTGTSYYNEQFF
TRBJ2-1 | TRBV5-1 | 13 | CASSSWERNEQFF
TRBJ2-5 | TRBV2 | 15 | CASRARRMGKETQYF
TRBJ1-1 | TRBV4-1 | 14 | CASSHVARGTEAFF
TRBJ2-1 | TRBV20-1 | 14 | CSARPSGIYGEQFF
TRBJ2-2 | TRBV7-9 | 15 | CASRSGTDYTGELFF
TRBJ1-5 | TRBV5-5 | 16 | CASSLEAVPSNQPQHF
TRBJ2-1 | TRBV5-1 | 12 | CASSWGSGEQFF
TRBJ2-2 | TRBV10-3 | 21 | CAISEWSRRLAGGQNTGELFF
TRBJ1-1 | TRBV6-5 | 15 | CASSYITGGNTEAFF
TRBJ1-1 | TRBV4-3 | 15 | CASSQPGTGNAEAFF
TRBJ2-1 | TRBV5-1 | 16 | CASSRWASEIYNEQFF
TRBJ2-5 | TRBV29-1 | 12 | CSVDRGLGTQYF
TRBJ1-1 | TRBV6-5 | 14 | CASSHILGGPEAFF
TRBJ2-1 | TRBV12-3/TRBV12-4 | 19 | CASSFGGRARDWSYNEQFF
TRBJ1-3 | TRBV20-1 | 12 | CSASYSGNTIYF
TRBJ1-1 | TRBV4-2 | 14 | CASSLDRQNTEAFF
TRBJ1-4 | TRBV5-1 | 17 | CASSYYPTGLGDEKLFF
TRBJ2-3 | TRBV20-1 | 15 | CSALRLAGEADTQYF
TRBJ2-5 | TRBV6-1 | 15 | CASSPLPGEGETQYF
TRBJ2-1 | TRBV4-2 | 15 | CASSQAGLAGFEQFF
TRBJ1-1 | TRBV7-2 | 14 | CASSLVSKNTEAFF
TRBJ2-6 | TRBV30 | 18 | CAWSVPPEMRSGANVLTF
TRBJ1-1 | TRBV6-6 | 11 | CATGGGTEAFF
TRBJ2-3 | TRBV21-1 | 15 | CASWTSGNYTDTQYF
TRBJ2-7 | TRBV25-1 | 15 | CASSESHWGTYEQYF
TRBJ2-1 | TRBV6-4 | 15 | CASSRDYNSYNEQFF
TRBJ2-2 | TRBV6-2/TRBV6-3 | 14 | CASSYDGQSGELFF
TRBJ2-7 | TRBV27 | 16 | CASSHLAGGHTYEQYF
TRBJ2-1 | TRBV11-1 | 20 | CASSRPAGLAGGSSYNEQFF
TRBJ2-1 | TRBV20-1 | 13 | CSARGGRPWEQFF
TRBJ2-1 | TRBV12-5 | 13 | CASGRQAYNEQFF
TRBJ2-2 | TRBV11-2 | 16 | CASSFLAGVDTGELFF
TRBJ2-1 | TRBV6-5 | 12 | CASSTAVNEQFF
TRBJ2-7 | TRBV5-1 | 14 | CASSLGQGGGEQYF
TRBJ2-4 | TRBV12-3/TRBV12-4 | 18 | CASSSGTSGTGVKNIQYF
TRBJ1-2 | TRBV7-2 | 14 | CASSTPRESEGYTF
TRBJ2-5 | TRBV6-5 | 15 | CASSYGIGFEETQYF